This TCR beta chain comes out of a study of shared clonotypes between healthy human individuals. Only a few counts were recorded for this clone. With V trimmed by 3 bases and J by 4 bases, 0 bases remained unmatched. Germline CDR1 reads GTSNPN; CDR2 reads SVGIG (reference sequence). CDR3 length equals 13 residues. Profiled with immunoSEQ multiplex PCR; TCRdb holds only in-frame clones, not every one. The sample lists some 530,000 clones; around four fifths were seen once. The sequenced sample consisted of PBMCs. The source is a woman aged 40 to 50 in good health. Some clones in this sample may be carry-over from other donors' samples. The gene calls are TRBV30 and TRBJ2-2; 9 nucleotides match TRBD1. The CDR3 spells CAWRTGGTGELFF. Here the CDR3 DNA reads TGTGCCTGGAGGACAGGGGGCACCGGGGAGCTGTTTTTT.